Shown below are 30 T cell receptor beta chains from a single sample sequenced in a study of identical twins. Each CDR3 protein is one row after TCRdb ran MiXCR on the 5' RACE reads. The sample yields a few hundred thousand distinct CDR3 sequences, 6.5% to 9.5% seen once. These data also formed part of another study, on yellow fever vaccine responses in identical twins.

Input material: memory (CD45RO+) T cells sorted from blood. These TCRs come from a woman aged 18 to 35 in good health.

This clonotype was seen many times. The J gene is TRBJ1-5, the V gene TRBV12-3 or TRBV12-4; 8 positions agree with TRBD1. CDR3 size: 15 residues. Losses at the gene ends were 5 bases for V and 8 bases for J; bases not matched to a gene: 11. CDR3 sequence reads: CASSVAMTGVKPQHF. CDR3 in DNA: TGTGCCAGCAGTGTCGCCATGACAGGGGTTAAGCCCCAGCATTTT.

This clonotype was seen only a few times. V usage is TRBV28 and J usage is TRBJ2-5, with 8 bases lining up with TRBD2. The CDR3 contains 14 residues. The trim removed 6 bases at V and 5 bases at J, leaving 8 bases unmatched. The germline gives CDR1 MDHEN, CDR2 SYDVKM. In DNA, the CDR3 is TGTGCCAGCAGGGTTAGCGGGGCCTCTGAGACCCAGTACTTC. Translation gives CASRVSGASETQYF.

There are many counts of this clonotype. V gene TRBV5-1 combines with J gene TRBJ2-3; D uncertain. Germline loops: CDR1 SGHRS, CDR2 YFSETQ. Trimming removed 3 bases from V and 4 bases from J, with 21 bases in between. CDR3 length: 17 amino acids. CDR3 sequence reads: CASSYPRLGNPPDTQYF. CDR3 nucleotides: TGCGCCAGCAGCTATCCCCGGCTGGGGAATCCCCCAGATACGCAGTATTTT.

In this sample, this clonotype turned up many times. The J gene is TRBJ2-3, the V gene TRBV2; maybe TRBD2 (6 bases). CDR1 is SNHLY and CDR2 is FYNNEI in the germline V gene. The V gene lost 7 bases and the J gene lost 2 bases, with 10 bases spanning the gap. This CDR3 spans 13 amino acids. CDR3 in DNA: TGTGCCAGCATCCGGGACTTCACAGATACGCAGTATTTT. This gives the protein CASIRDFTDTQYF.

The chain employs TRBV9 and TRBJ2-3, with a tentative D call TRBD2 (6 bases). The CDR3 extends over 16 amino acids. Deletions cut 4 bases from V and 5 bases from J, with 20 bases between. Germline V gene data show CDR1 as SGDLS and CDR2 as YYNGEE. Here the CDR3 reads CASSIRGTLGRDTQYF. In DNA form, the CDR3 reads TGTGCCAGCAGCATCCGCGGGACCCTAGGCAGAGATACGCAGTATTTT.

This clonotype was counted a few times. The chain combines TRBV9 with TRBJ2-2, with TRBD2 matching 9 bases. V trimming: 3 bases; J trimming: 4 bases; junction bases outside the gene matches: 19. In germline, CDR1 is SGDLS, CDR2 YYNGEE. The CDR3 covers 20 residues. The CDR3 DNA sequence: TGTGCCAGCAGCGCCAGCACGGGCGCGGGGGGGATCCGCGGCACCGGGGAGCTGTTTTTT. As protein: CASSASTGAGGIRGTGELFF.

The chain couples TRBV28 to TRBJ2-5; 7 bases are shared with TRBD1. This CDR3 spans 16 amino acids. The J segment lost 4 bases and the V segment lost 1 base, leaving 9 bases of the junction unmatched. The V gene's germline CDR1 is MDHEN and CDR2 SYDVKM. CDR3 DNA sequence: TGTGCCAGCAGTTTATTATCGAGGGGGCAGGGAGAGACCCAGTACTTC. Its protein is CASSLLSRGQGETQYF.

Ten or more counts support this clonotype. V gene TRBV20-1 combines with J gene TRBJ2-5; D is ambiguous. The CDR3 sequence is 14 residues long. Trimming took 0 bases from V and 1 from J, leaving 9 bases between them. Germline lookup yields CDR1 DFQATT and CDR2 SNEGSKA (reference sequence). The CDR3 DNA reads as TGCAGTGCTAGAGATTTGGCCAGCCAAGAGACCCAGTACTTC. Its translation is CSARDLASQETQYF.

V usage is TRBV7-6 and J usage is TRBJ2-5; unclear D gene. Germline lookup yields CDR1 SGHVS and CDR2 FNYEAQ. V gave up 1 base and J gave up 5 bases, with 23 bases separating them. The length of the CDR3 is 18 residues. The CDR3 DNA follows: TGTGCCAGCAGCTTAGTAGTAGCCACGCCGGGCTATCGGGAGACCCAGTACTTC. This gives the protein CASSLVVATPGYRETQYF.

This clonotype was counted only a few times. CDR3 sequence (DNA): TGTGCCACCAGCACCTCCGCTCGGGCTTTCTTT. Protein sequence: CATSTSARAFF. This chain uses TRBV15 with TRBJ1-1; D is ambiguous. V was clipped by 4 bases and J by 11 bases, with 11 bases between them. Per the germline V gene, CDR1 is LNHNV and CDR2 is YYDKDF (reference sequence). CDR3 size: 11 residues.

This clonotype has ten or more counts. This chain connects TRBV12-3 or TRBV12-4 to TRBJ2-1; D not certain. The CDR3 loop spans 13 amino acids. The V end was cut by 1 base, the J end by 7 bases, with 8 bases between. The CDR3 nucleotides are TGTGCCAGCAGTTTAGGGCCACTGAATGAGCAGTTCTTC. Protein: CASSLGPLNEQFF.

This chain connects TRBV12-3 or TRBV12-4 to TRBJ1-4; no clear D gene. Trimming removed 4 bases from V and 3 bases from J, with 9 bases in between. The CDR3 runs to 14 residues. The CDR3 reads CASSYQEANEKLFF. DNA for the CDR3: TGTGCCAGCAGTTACCAGGAGGCTAATGAAAAACTGTTTTTT.

This chain links TRBV10-3 with TRBJ2-7; perhaps TRBD1 as D (6 bases). This CDR3 spans 13 amino acids. V was trimmed by 8 bases and J by 7 bases, leaving 18 bases between them. Germline V gives CDR1 ENHRY, CDR2 SYGVKD. The CDR3 nucleotides read TGTGCCATCGGGCAGGGGTCCCCTGTAGAGCAGTACTTC. Its protein is CAIGQGSPVEQYF.

This clonotype was detected ten times or more. V and J are TRBV29-1 and TRBJ2-1, with 11 bases fitting TRBD2. Germline lookup yields CDR1 SQVTM and CDR2 ANQGSEA. After removal of 8 bases from V and 5 bases from J, the junction contained 8 bases not matched to a gene. The CDR3 has 14 amino acids. The CDR3 loop is CSMAGTSGNNEQFF. CDR3 coding DNA: TGCAGCATGGCCGGGACTAGCGGAAACAATGAGCAGTTCTTC.

The chain links TRBV28 to TRBJ2-5; a possible D gene is TRBD2 (7 bases). This CDR3 comprises 15 residues. Germline V gene lookup returns CDR1 MDHEN and CDR2 SYDVKM. The V end was cut by 2 bases, the J end by 4 bases, with 14 bases between. The CDR3 loop is CASSLRGGRRETQYF. DNA for the CDR3: TGTGCCAGCAGTTTAAGGGGGGGGCGCCGAGAGACCCAGTACTTC.

This clonotype was counted only a few times. The V gene is TRBV29-1, the J gene TRBJ1-5, with unresolved D. The germline V and J ends were trimmed by 5 bases and 0 bases, with 5 bases remaining between them. The CDR3 extends over 12 amino acids. Looked up from germline, CDR1 is SQVTM and CDR2 is ANQGSEA. This CDR3 is CSVQASNQPQHF. Here the CDR3 DNA reads TGCAGCGTTCAAGCTAGCAATCAGCCCCAGCATTTT.

V is TRBV14 and J is TRBJ2-2; maybe TRBD1 (5 bases). With 2 bases removed from V and 6 bases from J, the gap between germline ends came to 10 bases. The CDR3 is 14 amino acids. CDR1 and CDR2 from the germline V gene are SGHDN and FVKESK. The CDR3 DNA reads TGTGCCAGCAGCCAAACCCAGGGTCCCGGGGAGCTGTTTTTT. This encodes CASSQTQGPGELFF.

This clonotype was detected a few times. The rearrangement uses TRBV20-1 and TRBJ2-1; tentatively, D is TRBD2 (6 bases). Germline values: CDR1 DFQATT, CDR2 SNEGSKA (reference sequence). The CDR3 runs 14 residues. Deletions cut 3 bases from V and 5 bases from J, with 14 bases between. The CDR3 sequence is CSARRLAHDNEQFF. The CDR3, as DNA: TGCAGTGCTAGGAGGCTAGCGCATGACAATGAGCAGTTCTTC.

This clonotype has a handful of counts. The chain recombines TRBV7-6 with TRBJ2-1, with D perhaps matching TRBD1 (6 bases). V lost 5 bases, J lost 10 bases, and 12 bases lay in between. The CDR3 consists of 12 residues. The V gene's germline CDR1 is SGHVS and CDR2 FNYEAQ. CDR3 DNA: TGTGCCAGCAGCCGGGACAACGTCGAGCAGTTCTTC. As protein: CASSRDNVEQFF.

This clonotype was seen repeatedly, ten times or more. The chain carries TRBV12-3 or TRBV12-4 and TRBJ2-3; D may be TRBD1 or TRBD2 (6 bases each). V was trimmed by 6 bases and J by 3 bases, leaving 13 bases between them. This CDR3 comprises 14 residues. The CDR3 protein is CASSIGGGTDTQYF. Here the CDR3 DNA reads TGTGCCAGCAGCATAGGGGGAGGAACAGATACGCAGTATTTT.

The chain joins TRBV5-4 to TRBJ2-3; a possible D gene is TRBD2 (5 bases). The CDR3 spans 17 residues. V was pared by 0 bases and J by 0 bases, with 14 bases between. The germline V gene has CDR1 SGHNT and CDR2 YYREEE (reference sequence). DNA of the CDR3: TGTGCCAGCAGCTTGGCACGGGGAGTGGGAAGCACAGATACGCAGTATTTT. This codes for CASSLARGVGSTDTQYF.

Note on this clonotype: A much larger clone differs from this one at a single base, so this may be a read error. The chain carries TRBV3-1 and TRBJ2-4; tentatively, D is TRBD1 (5 bases). Looked up from germline, CDR1 is LGHDT and CDR2 is YNNKEL (reference sequence). This CDR3 contains 18 residues. CDR3 DNA: TGTGCCAGCAGCCATCACGAAGGCCAGAGCAGGGCCAAAAACAGTCAGTACTTC. Amino acid sequence: CASSHHEGQSRAKNSQYF.

This clonotype has a handful of counts. The chain has TRBV27 and TRBJ1-2; D remains unclear. This CDR3 is 16 amino acids long. Germline assignment: CDR1 MNHEY and CDR2 SMNVEV (reference sequence). Trimming took off 0 bases at V and 0 bases at J, with 11 bases between the two ends. Written as DNA, the CDR3 is TGTGCCAGCAGTTTATCGGCGAATTTAGCTAACTATGGCTACACCTTC. It encodes CASSLSANLANYGYTF.

This clonotype was seen many times. The chain recombines TRBV10-3 with TRBJ2-2; D perhaps matches TRBD2 (5 bases). Germline CDR1 is ENHRY and CDR2 is SYGVKD. The CDR3 contains 14 residues. The V gene lost 7 bases and the J gene lost 3 bases, with 12 bases spanning the gap. CDR3: CAIKTAGDTGELFF. The CDR3 nucleotides are TGTGCCATCAAAACCGCCGGGGACACCGGGGAGCTGTTTTTT.

This clonotype was seen many times. The chain employs TRBV12-3 or TRBV12-4 and TRBJ2-2; 8 positions match TRBD2. This CDR3 comprises 14 residues. Trimming took 3 bases from V and 5 from J; bases not matched to a gene: 2. As DNA, the CDR3 is TGTGCCAGCAGTTTTAGCGGGGCAACCGGGGAGCTGTTTTTT. Translation gives CASSFSGATGELFF.

In this sample, this clonotype turned up a few times. This chain joins TRBV6-1 and TRBJ2-7; D gene uncertain. Germline assignment: CDR1 MNHNS and CDR2 SASEGT. V dropped 5 bases and J dropped 6 bases, with 8 bases sitting between them. This CDR3 is 11 amino acids long. Written as DNA, the CDR3 is TGTGCCAGCAGTTTTACGGGCGAGCAGTACTTC. It yields the protein CASSFTGEQYF.

Here the CDR3 DNA reads TGTGCCAGCAGGGGGGCACAGGGTAGGGCTGGGGCCAACGTCCTGACTTTC. This gives the protein CASRGAQGRAGANVLTF. The V gene is TRBV28, the J gene TRBJ2-6; D perhaps matches TRBD1 (6 bases). Germline lookup yields CDR1 MDHEN and CDR2 SYDVKM. The CDR3 is 17 residues long. Trimming shortened V by 6 bases and J by 2 bases, and 17 bases separated the two germline ends.

The chain is built from TRBV11-2 and TRBJ1-6, with D unresolved. Trimming stripped 2 bases from V and 10 bases from J, with 12 bases between. This CDR3 is built from 14 residues. Per the germline V gene, CDR1 is SGHAT and CDR2 is FQNNGV. CDR3 coding DNA: TGTGCCAGCAGCTTAAGTGGGCGAAGGTCACCCCTCCACTTT. Translating it yields CASSLSGRRSPLHF.

Many counts were recorded for this clonotype. The V gene is TRBV3-1, the J gene TRBJ2-3; a possible D gene is TRBD1 (7 bases). Trimming took 3 bases from V and 8 from J, leaving 15 bases between them. Germline loops: CDR1 LGHDT, CDR2 YNNKEL (reference sequence). The CDR3 consists of 14 residues. The CDR3 nucleotides read TGTGCCAGCAGCCAGGGGGCGCAGGGGGGTACGCAGTATTTT. Encoded protein: CASSQGAQGGTQYF.

The sample holds a few counts of this clonotype. The V call is TRBV11-2, the J call TRBJ2-2, with 9 positions matching TRBD1. In germline, CDR1 is SGHAT, CDR2 FQNNGV. V shed 5 bases, J shed 6 bases, and the junction held 10 bases outside the gene matches. CDR3 length equals 16 residues. CDR3 nucleotide sequence: TGTGCCAGCAGCCTTATGGGGACAGGGAGGGCCGGGGAGCTGTTTTTT. Protein: CASSLMGTGRAGELFF.